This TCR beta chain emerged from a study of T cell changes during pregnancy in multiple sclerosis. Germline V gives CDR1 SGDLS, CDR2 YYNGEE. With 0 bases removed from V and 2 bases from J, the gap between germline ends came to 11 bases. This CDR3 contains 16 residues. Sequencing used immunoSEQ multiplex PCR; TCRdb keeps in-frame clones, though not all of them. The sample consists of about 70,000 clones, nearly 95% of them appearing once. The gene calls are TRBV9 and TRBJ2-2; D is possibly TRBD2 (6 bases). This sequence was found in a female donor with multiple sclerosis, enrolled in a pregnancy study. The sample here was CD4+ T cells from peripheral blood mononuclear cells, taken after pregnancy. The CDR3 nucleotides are TGTGCCAGCAGCGTAGCCGGACTACCTAACACCGGGGAGCTGTTTTTT. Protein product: CASSVAGLPNTGELFF.